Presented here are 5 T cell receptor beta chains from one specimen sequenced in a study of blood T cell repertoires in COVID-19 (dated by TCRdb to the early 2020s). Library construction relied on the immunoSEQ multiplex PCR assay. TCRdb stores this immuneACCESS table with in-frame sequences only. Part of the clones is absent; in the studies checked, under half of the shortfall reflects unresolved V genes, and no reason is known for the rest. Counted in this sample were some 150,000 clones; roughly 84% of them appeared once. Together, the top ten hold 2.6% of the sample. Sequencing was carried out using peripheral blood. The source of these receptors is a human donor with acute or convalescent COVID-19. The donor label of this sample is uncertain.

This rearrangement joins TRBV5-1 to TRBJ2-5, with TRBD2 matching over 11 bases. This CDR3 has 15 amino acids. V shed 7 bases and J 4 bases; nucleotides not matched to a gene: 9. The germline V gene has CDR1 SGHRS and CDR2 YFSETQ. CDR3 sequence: CASLLSGTSGETQYF. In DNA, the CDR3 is TGCGCCAGCCTCCTCAGCGGGACTAGCGGAGAGACCCAGTACTTC.

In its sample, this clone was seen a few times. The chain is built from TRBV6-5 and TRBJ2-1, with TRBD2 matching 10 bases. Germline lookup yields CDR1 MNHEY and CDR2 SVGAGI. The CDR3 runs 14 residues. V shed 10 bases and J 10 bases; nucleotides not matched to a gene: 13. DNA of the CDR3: TGTGCCATTCTCTTGGGGCTAGCGGGAGAAGAGCAGTTCTTC. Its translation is CAILLGLAGEEQFF.

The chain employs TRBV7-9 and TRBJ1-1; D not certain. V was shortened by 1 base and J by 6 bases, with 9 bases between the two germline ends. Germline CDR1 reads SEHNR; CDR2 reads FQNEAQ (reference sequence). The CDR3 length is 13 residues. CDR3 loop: CASSLVEAAEAFF. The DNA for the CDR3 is TGTGCCAGCAGCTTAGTGGAGGCAGCTGAAGCTTTCTTT.

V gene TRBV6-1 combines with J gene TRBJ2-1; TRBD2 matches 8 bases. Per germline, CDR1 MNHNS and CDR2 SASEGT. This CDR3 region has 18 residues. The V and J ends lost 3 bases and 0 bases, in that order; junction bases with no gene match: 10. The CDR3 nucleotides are TGTGCCAGCAGTGACCCCGGGACTAGAGGACACTCCTACAATGAGCAGTTCTTC. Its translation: CASSDPGTRGHSYNEQFF.

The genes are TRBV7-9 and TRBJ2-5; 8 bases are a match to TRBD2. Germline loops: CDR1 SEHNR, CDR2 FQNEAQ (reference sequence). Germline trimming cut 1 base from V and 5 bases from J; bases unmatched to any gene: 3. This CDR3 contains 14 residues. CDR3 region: CASSLGASGETQYF. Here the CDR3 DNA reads TGTGCCAGCAGCTTAGGGGCTAGCGGGGAGACCCAGTACTTC.